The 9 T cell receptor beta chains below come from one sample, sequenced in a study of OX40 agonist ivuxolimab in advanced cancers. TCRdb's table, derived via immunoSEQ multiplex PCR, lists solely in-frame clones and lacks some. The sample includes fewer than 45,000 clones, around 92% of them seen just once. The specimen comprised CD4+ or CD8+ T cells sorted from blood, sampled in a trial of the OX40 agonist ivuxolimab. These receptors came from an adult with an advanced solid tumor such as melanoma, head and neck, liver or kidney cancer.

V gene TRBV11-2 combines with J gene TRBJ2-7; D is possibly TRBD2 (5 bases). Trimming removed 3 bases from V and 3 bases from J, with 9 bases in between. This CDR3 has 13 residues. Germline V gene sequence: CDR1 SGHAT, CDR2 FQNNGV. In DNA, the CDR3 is TGTGCCAGCAGCTTCGAAGCGGACTACGAGCAGTACTTC. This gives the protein CASSFEADYEQYF.

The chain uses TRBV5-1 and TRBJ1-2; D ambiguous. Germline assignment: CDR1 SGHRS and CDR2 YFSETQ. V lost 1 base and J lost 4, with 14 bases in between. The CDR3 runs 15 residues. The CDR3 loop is CASSLSGGSGYGYTF. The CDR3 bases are TGCGCCAGCAGCTTGTCAGGAGGGAGTGGCTATGGCTACACCTTC.

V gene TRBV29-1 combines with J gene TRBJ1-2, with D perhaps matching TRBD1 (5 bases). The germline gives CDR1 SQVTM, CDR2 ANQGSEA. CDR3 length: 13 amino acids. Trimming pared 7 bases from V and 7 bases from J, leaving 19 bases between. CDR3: CSGGAASGGGYTF. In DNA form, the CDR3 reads TGCAGCGGGGGCGCAGCCTCCGGGGGTGGCTACACCTTC.

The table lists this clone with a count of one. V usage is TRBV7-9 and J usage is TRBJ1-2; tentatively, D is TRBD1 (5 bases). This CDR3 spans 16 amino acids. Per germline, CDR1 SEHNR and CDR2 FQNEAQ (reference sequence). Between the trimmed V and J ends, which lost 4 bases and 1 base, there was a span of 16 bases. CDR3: CASSSSEVGLNYGYTF. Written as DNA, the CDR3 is TGTGCCAGCAGCTCCAGTGAGGTGGGACTTAACTATGGCTACACCTTC.

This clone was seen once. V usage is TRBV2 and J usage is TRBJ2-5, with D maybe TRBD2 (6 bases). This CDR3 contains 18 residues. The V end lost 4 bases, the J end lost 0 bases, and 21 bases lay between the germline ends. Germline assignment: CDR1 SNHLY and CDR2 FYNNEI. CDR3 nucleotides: TGTGCCAGCAGTGTGAACTTGGGTGGGGCGGGGAACCAAGAGACCCAGTACTTC. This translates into CASSVNLGGAGNQETQYF. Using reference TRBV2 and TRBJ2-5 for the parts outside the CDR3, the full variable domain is EPEVTQTPSHQVTQMGQEVILRCVPISNHLYFYWYRQILGQKVEFLVSFYNNEISEKSEIFDDQFSVERPDGSNFTLKIRSTKLEDSAMYFCASSVNLGGAGNQETQYFGPGTRLLVL.

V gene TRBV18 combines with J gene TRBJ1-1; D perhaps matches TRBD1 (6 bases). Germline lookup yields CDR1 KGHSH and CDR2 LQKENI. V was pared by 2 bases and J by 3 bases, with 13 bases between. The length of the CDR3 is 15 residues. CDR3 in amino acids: CASSPSQGSDTEAFF. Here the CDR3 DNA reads TGTGCCAGCTCACCATCTCAGGGGTCGGACACTGAAGCTTTCTTT.

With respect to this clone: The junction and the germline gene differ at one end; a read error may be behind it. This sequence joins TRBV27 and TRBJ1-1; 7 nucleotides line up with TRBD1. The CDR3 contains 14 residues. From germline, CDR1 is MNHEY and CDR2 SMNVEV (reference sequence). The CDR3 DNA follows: TGTGCCAGCAGTTTATCGGAACAGGGGATAGAAGTTTTCTTT. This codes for CASSLSEQGIEVFF.

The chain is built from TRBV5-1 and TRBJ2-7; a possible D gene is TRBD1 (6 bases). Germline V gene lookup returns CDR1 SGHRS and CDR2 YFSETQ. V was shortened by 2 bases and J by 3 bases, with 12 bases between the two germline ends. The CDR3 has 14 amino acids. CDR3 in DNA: TGCGCCAGCAGCTTTGACAGGCCCAACTACGAGCAGTACTTC. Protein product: CASSFDRPNYEQYF.

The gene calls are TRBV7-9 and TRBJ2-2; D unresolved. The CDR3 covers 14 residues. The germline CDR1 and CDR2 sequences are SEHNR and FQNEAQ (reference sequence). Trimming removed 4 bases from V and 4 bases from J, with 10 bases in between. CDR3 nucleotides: TGTGCCAGCAGCTCCCCCCTGGCCACCGGGGAGCTGTTTTTT. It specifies CASSSPLATGELFF.